The 24 T cell receptor beta chains reported below all come from one sample, sequenced in a study of blood T cell repertoires in COVID-19. Repertoires were generated with immunoSEQ multiplex PCR, while TCRdb's copy carries only in-frame clones and drops some. The table includes a few hundred thousand clones, 82% detected once. The sequenced sample was peripheral blood. The receptors originated from a woman under 30 with acute or convalescent COVID-19.

This sequence joins TRBV11-1 and TRBJ1-2; unclear D gene. The CDR3 spans 15 residues. V lost 4 bases to trimming and J lost 1 base, with 13 bases between them. Germline loops: CDR1 SGHAT, CDR2 FQDESV (reference sequence). The CDR3 spells CASSSTAGVNYGYTF. In nucleotides, the CDR3 is TGTGCCAGCAGCTCAACGGCCGGAGTTAACTATGGCTACACCTTC.

This sequence joins TRBV6-2 or TRBV6-3 and TRBJ2-7; D gene ambiguous. In germline, CDR1 is MNHEY, CDR2 SVGEGT. The CDR3 extends over 12 amino acids. V was cut by 5 bases and J by 3 bases, with 8 bases left in between. CDR3 protein: CASSAKYYEQYF. The CDR3 DNA reads as TGTGCCAGCAGTGCGAAGTACTACGAGCAGTACTTC.

V is TRBV28 and J is TRBJ1-6, with D unclear. V lost 5 bases and J 9 bases, leaving 8 bases between the germline ends. This CDR3 has 12 amino acids. Germline V CDR1 and CDR2: MDHEN, SYDVKM. CDR3 protein: CASSVPFSPLHF. The CDR3 bases are TGTGCCAGCAGTGTTCCCTTTTCACCCCTCCACTTT.

This chain connects TRBV2 to TRBJ2-5; 7 bases line up with TRBD2. Looked up from germline, CDR1 is SNHLY and CDR2 is FYNNEI. V lost 7 bases, J lost 1 base, and 3 bases stayed unmatched. The CDR3 has 13 amino acids. This CDR3 is CASTGLVQETQYF. CDR3 in DNA: TGTGCCAGCACTGGACTAGTCCAAGAGACCCAGTACTTC.

V and J are TRBV7-2 and TRBJ2-2; TRBD1 matches at 10 bases. The CDR3 covers 16 residues. Germline assignment: CDR1 SGHTA and CDR2 FQGNSA. With 4 bases clipped from V and 4 bases from J, the junction kept 6 bases outside the gene matches. The CDR3 DNA reads as TGTGCCAGCAGCTCCGGGACAGGGGTTGTCACCGGGGAGCTGTTTTTT. It translates to CASSSGTGVVTGELFF.

The genes are TRBV6-5 and TRBJ2-3; no clear D. V dropped 0 bases and J dropped 0 bases, with 7 bases sitting between them. CDR1 is MNHEY, CDR2 SVGAGI, per germline. The CDR3 covers 15 residues. The CDR3 loop reads CASSYSRASTDTQYF. For the CDR3, the DNA is TGTGCCAGCAGTTACTCGAGAGCTAGCACAGATACGCAGTATTTT.

The rearrangement uses TRBV27 and TRBJ2-2; D may be TRBD2 (6 bases). The length of the CDR3 is 13 residues. Trimming removed 0 bases at V and 8 bases at J, with 7 bases between. In germline, CDR1 is MNHEY, CDR2 SMNVEV (reference sequence). CDR3 sequence reads: CASSLSRGGELFF. The CDR3 region has the DNA TGTGCCAGCAGTTTATCCCGGGGGGGGGAGCTGTTTTTT.

The J gene is TRBJ1-1, the V gene TRBV6-4; possible D gene TRBD1, 6 bases. Germline V gene sequence: CDR1 MRHNA, CDR2 SNTAGT. The CDR3 runs to 13 residues. Trimming cost V 6 bases and J 1 base, with 9 bases left between them. This CDR3 is CASSSTGNTEAFF. The CDR3 nucleotides read TGTGCCAGCAGCTCGACAGGGAACACTGAAGCTTTCTTT.

The chain combines TRBV5-4 with TRBJ2-1; possibly TRBD1 for D (6 bases). Looked up from germline, CDR1 is SGHNT and CDR2 is YYREEE (reference sequence). Between the trimmed V and J ends, which lost 4 bases and 6 bases, there was a span of 20 bases. The CDR3 has 16 amino acids. The CDR3 is CASSPPLGQGINEQFF. CDR3 sequence (DNA): TGTGCCAGCAGCCCCCCCTTAGGGCAGGGGATCAATGAGCAGTTCTTC.

V gene TRBV27 combines with J gene TRBJ1-6, with 7 positions matching TRBD1. This CDR3 is 14 amino acids long. Germline V gives CDR1 MNHEY, CDR2 SMNVEV (reference sequence). After removal of 4 bases from V and 7 bases from J, the junction contained 4 bases not matched to a gene. The CDR3 bases are TGTGCCAGCAGTTGGGGACAGCGGAATTCACCCCTCCACTTT. Translating it yields CASSWGQRNSPLHF.

The chain recombines TRBV30 with TRBJ2-3, with D unclear. Looked up from germline, CDR1 is GTSNPN and CDR2 is SVGIG (reference sequence). The length of the CDR3 is 11 residues. V lost 0 bases to trimming and J lost 11 bases, with 9 bases between them. CDR3 in amino acids: CAWSVLTGQYF. The CDR3 DNA reads as TGTGCCTGGAGTGTACTGACTGGGCAGTATTTT.

This clone was found once. The gene calls are TRBV9 and TRBJ1-1, with D tentatively TRBD1 (5 bases). CDR3 length: 16 residues. The V end was cut by 4 bases, the J end by 3 bases, with 19 bases between. The germline V gene has CDR1 SGDLS and CDR2 YYNGEE. CDR3 residues: CASSRLGRGGDTEAFF. In DNA form, the CDR3 reads TGTGCCAGCAGCCGCCTAGGGCGGGGGGGTGACACTGAAGCTTTCTTT.

The table lists this clone with a few counts. The rearrangement links TRBV15 to TRBJ1-4; possibly TRBD1 for D (5 bases). Trimming stripped 3 bases from V and 0 bases from J, with 8 bases between. The CDR3 totals 15 residues. CDR1 LNHNV and CDR2 YYDKDF come from the germline V gene (reference sequence). CDR3 in DNA: TGTGCCACCAGCAGCCAGGGCGCAACTAATGAAAAACTGTTTTTT. It encodes CATSSQGATNEKLFF.

V is TRBV6-5 and J is TRBJ2-2; D is possibly TRBD2 (6 bases). Germline lookup yields CDR1 MNHEY and CDR2 SVGAGI. V was trimmed by 6 bases and J by 1 base, leaving 15 bases between them. The CDR3 is made up of 16 amino acids. CDR3 protein: CASRYRGSMNTGELFF. In nucleotides, the CDR3 is TGTGCCAGCAGGTACCGGGGGAGTATGAACACCGGGGAGCTGTTTTTT.

The J gene is TRBJ1-1, the V gene TRBV6-5; the D gene is possibly TRBD1 (5 bases). Germline CDR1 and CDR2: MNHEY and SVGAGI. This CDR3 is built from 15 residues. Trimming took 2 bases from V and 5 from J, leaving 15 bases between them. This chain's CDR3 is CASSYGGSLGTEAFF. The CDR3 DNA reads as TGTGCCAGCAGTTACGGGGGGTCATTAGGAACTGAAGCTTTCTTT.

This clone was detected only a few times. V is TRBV5-4 and J is TRBJ1-1; D unclear. Germline V gene lookup returns CDR1 SGHNT and CDR2 YYREEE (reference sequence). The V gene lost 0 bases and the J gene lost 4 bases, with 16 bases spanning the gap. CDR3 length: 16 amino acids. CDR3 coding DNA: TGTGCCAGCAGCTTGGAAGGACTCCTCGGAGGCACTGAAGCTTTCTTT. This gives the protein CASSLEGLLGGTEAFF.

This chain joins TRBV5-1 and TRBJ1-2; a possible D gene is TRBD1 (6 bases). This CDR3 has 13 amino acids. Trimming pared 0 bases from V and 8 bases from J, leaving 11 bases between. Germline V gene sequence: CDR1 SGHRS, CDR2 YFSETQ. The CDR3 sequence: CASSLDPGGGYTF. The CDR3 DNA follows: TGCGCCAGCAGCTTGGATCCGGGGGGCGGCTACACCTTC.

V is TRBV3-1 (or the pseudogene TRBV3-2) and J is TRBJ2-1; tentative D call: TRBD2 (5 bases). CDR1 and CDR2 from the germline V gene are LGHDT and YNNKEL (reference sequence). V was clipped by 1 base and J by 9 bases, with 13 bases between them. This CDR3 has 14 residues. The CDR3 is CASSQVGGSAEQFF. CDR3 bases: TGTGCCAGCAGCCAAGTCGGCGGGTCGGCTGAGCAGTTCTTC.

The genes are TRBV30 and TRBJ1-6; D remains unclear. This CDR3 has 14 residues. Germline-derived CDR1 and CDR2 are GTSNPN and SVGIG (reference sequence). V shed 0 bases and J shed 10 bases, with 13 bases lying between them. The DNA of the CDR3 is TGTGCCTGGAGTGTACTGGTTTTGGGCTCACCCCTCCACTTT. Translated, it gives CAWSVLVLGSPLHF.

This chain joins TRBV29-1 and TRBJ1-2; D may be TRBD1 (6 bases). V lost 5 bases, J lost 4 bases, and 11 bases lay in between. Germline V CDR1 and CDR2: SQVTM, ANQGSEA. The CDR3 loop spans 12 amino acids. CDR3 DNA sequence: TGCAGCGTTTCAGGGGATTTCTATGGCTACACCTTC. This gives the protein CSVSGDFYGYTF.

CDR3 in amino acids: CSVTYQAGETQYF. The CDR3 DNA follows: TGCAGCGTTACATATCAGGCGGGGGAGACCCAGTACTTC. The chain has TRBV29-1 and TRBJ2-5; perhaps TRBD2 as D (6 bases). The CDR3 sequence is 13 residues long. Germline V gives CDR1 SQVTM, CDR2 ANQGSEA. Trimming left V 5 bases short and J 5 bases short, with 15 bases between.

This rearrangement joins TRBV12-3 or TRBV12-4 to TRBJ1-1, with D possibly TRBD1 on 6 matching bases. CDR3 size: 13 residues. The V end lost 5 bases, the J end lost 9 bases, and 16 bases lay between the germline ends. Here the CDR3 reads CASSRGGRVKAFF. Here the CDR3 DNA reads TGTGCCAGCAGTAGGGGGGGCCGGGTTAAAGCTTTCTTT.

The V call is TRBV19, the J call TRBJ1-4, with 9 nucleotides matching TRBD1. Germline V gene data show CDR1 as LNHDA and CDR2 as SQIVND (reference sequence). With V trimmed by 7 bases and J by 6 bases, 6 bases remained unmatched. This CDR3 has 14 residues. The CDR3 reads CASKPGQGDEKLFF. DNA for the CDR3: TGTGCCAGTAAACCGGGACAGGGCGATGAAAAACTGTTTTTT. Using reference TRBV19 and TRBJ1-4 for the parts outside the CDR3, the full variable domain is DGGITQSPKYLFRKEGQNVTLSCEQNLNHDAMYWYRQDPGQGLRLIYYSQIVNDFQKGDIAEGYSVSREKKESFPLTVTSAQKNPTAFYLCASKPGQGDEKLFFGSGTQLSVL.

CDR3 sequence reads: CASSQDLHRGSPLHF. The CDR3 bases are TGTGCCAGCAGCCAAGATTTACATCGGGGTTCACCCCTCCACTTT. The chain is built from TRBV14 and TRBJ1-6; D gene ambiguous. The CDR3 totals 15 residues. Germline CDR1 SGHDN, CDR2 FVKESK. The V gene lost 0 bases and the J gene lost 9 bases, with 12 bases spanning the gap.